One and the same sample provided the 28 T cell receptor beta chains below, sequenced in a study of T cells in localized non-small cell lung cancer. The table came from immunoSEQ multiplex PCR; TCRdb's copy has only in-frame clones and leaves some out. The repertoire holds 1,100 or so clones, with 26% as singletons. Here the sequenced sample was normal lung tissue next to the tumor, taken before any cancer treatment. The receptors were gathered from a man aged 35 to 69 with stage II lung adenocarcinoma.

The chain links TRBV30 to TRBJ1-1; D uncertain. The CDR3 totals 13 residues. V lost 4 bases to trimming and J lost 3 bases, with 12 bases between them. Looked up from germline, CDR1 is GTSNPN and CDR2 is SVGIG (reference sequence). The CDR3 spells CAWNGVGYTEAFF. The DNA for the CDR3 is TGTGCCTGGAATGGGGTTGGGTACACTGAAGCTTTCTTT.

The chain employs TRBV15 and TRBJ2-7; D is ambiguous. CDR3 length equals 15 residues. V dropped 0 bases and J dropped 5 bases, with 14 bases sitting between them. Germline V gene sequence: CDR1 LNHNV, CDR2 YYDKDF (reference sequence). The CDR3 DNA reads TGTGCCACCAGCAGAGAGGGTGGGCAGGCTAACGAGCAGTACTTC. This sequence encodes CATSREGGQANEQYF.

This clone showed up just a few times. This rearrangement joins TRBV5-1 to TRBJ1-2, with D unclear. The CDR3 has 15 residues. The germline V and J ends were trimmed by 1 base and 3 bases, with 13 bases remaining between them. Germline lookup yields CDR1 SGHRS and CDR2 YFSETQ. CDR3 protein: CASSLYREEDYGYTF. In DNA form, the CDR3 reads TGCGCCAGCAGCTTGTATAGAGAAGAAGACTATGGCTACACCTTC.

This clone is deemed medium-sized (0.01 to 0.1%). The chain combines TRBV6-8 with TRBJ1-1; possibly TRBD1 for D (5 bases). The V and J ends lost 6 bases and 10 bases respectively, with 15 bases between them. The V gene's germline CDR1 is MNHGY and CDR2 SAAAGT. CDR3 length: 12 residues. This CDR3 reads CASSPGHSTAFF. Here the CDR3 DNA reads TGTGCCAGCAGCCCCGGACACTCGACAGCTTTCTTT.

The V gene is TRBV5-1, the J gene TRBJ2-1; 15 bases map to TRBD2. Germline V gene sequence: CDR1 SGHRS, CDR2 YFSETQ. This CDR3 is built from 15 residues. The V and J ends lost 4 bases and 6 bases, in that order; junction bases with no gene match: 2. In nucleotides, the CDR3 is TGCGCCAGCAGCGTGGGACTAGCGGGGGGCAATGAGCAGTTCTTC. Translated, it gives CASSVGLAGGNEQFF.

This sequence joins TRBV6-7 and TRBJ1-2; D ambiguous. TRBV6-7 is an ORF, with its function uncertain. V gave up 7 bases and J gave up 5 bases, with 8 bases separating them. The CDR3 extends over 11 amino acids. Here the CDR3 reads CASTSDYGYTF. The CDR3 bases are TGTGCCAGCACGTCCGATTATGGCTACACCTTC.

The V and J genes are TRBV28 and TRBJ1-1; 7 bases map to TRBD1. The CDR3 is made up of 16 amino acids. The V gene's germline CDR1 is MDHEN and CDR2 SYDVKM. With V trimmed by 5 bases and J by 7 bases, 16 bases remained unmatched. This CDR3 is CASSVGGTAWIREAFF. As DNA, the CDR3 is TGTGCCAGCAGTGTAGGCGGGACAGCCTGGATCCGTGAAGCTTTCTTT.

This clone turned up a few times. This chain links TRBV11-3 with TRBJ1-2, with a possible D match to TRBD1 (6 bases). Trimming cost V 4 bases and J 7 bases, with 19 bases left between them. CDR3 length: 15 residues. Germline-derived CDR1 and CDR2 are SGHNT and YENEEA. The CDR3 coding sequence is TGTGCCAGCAGCTCTCAAAGGGGGGGAGCGGGTGGCTACACCTTC. It encodes CASSSQRGGAGGYTF.

This clone was detected a few times. This chain links TRBV6-8 with TRBJ2-6; TRBD1 or TRBD2 may be the D gene (6 bases each). V was trimmed by 7 bases and J by 0 bases, leaving 16 bases between them. Germline V CDR1 and CDR2: MNHGY, SAAAGT. This CDR3 contains 17 residues. The CDR3 DNA follows: TGTGCCAGCAAGAACCCCAGGGGAGGCTCTGGGGCCAACGTCCTGACTTTC. This sequence encodes CASKNPRGGSGANVLTF.

By sample share, this clone is medium-sized. The V gene is TRBV11-3, the J gene TRBJ2-3; 11 bases are a match to TRBD2. Germline V gene lookup returns CDR1 SGHNT and CDR2 YENEEA. The CDR3 loop spans 16 amino acids. After removal of 5 bases from V and 6 bases from J, the junction contained 10 bases not matched to a gene. The CDR3 sequence is CASSLLTSGRKDTQYF. CDR3 coding DNA: TGTGCCAGCAGCCTCCTAACTAGCGGGAGAAAGGATACGCAGTATTTT.

The rearrangement uses TRBV9 and TRBJ2-2; a weak D match, TRBD1 (6 bases). The CDR3 has 16 amino acids. Germline CDR1 and CDR2: SGDLS and YYNGEE. Trimming removed 6 bases from V and 3 bases from J, with 18 bases in between. The CDR3 protein is CASTPGQGRHTGELFF. CDR3 nucleotide sequence: TGTGCCAGCACCCCGGGCCAGGGGAGACACACCGGGGAGCTGTTTTTT.

This chain connects TRBV23-1 to TRBJ2-5; 7 bases are a match to TRBD2. TRBV23-1 is recorded as an ORF, its role being uncertain. The V segment lost 2 bases and the J segment 5 bases; nucleotides outside the gene matches: 11. The CDR3 has 16 residues. This chain's CDR3 is CASSQRTSVTEETQYF. The CDR3 bases are TGCGCCAGCAGTCAACGAACTAGCGTCACAGAGGAGACCCAGTACTTC.

The V gene is TRBV12-5, the J gene TRBJ1-1, with a tentative D call TRBD1 (5 bases). The CDR3 is 14 residues long. Per the germline V gene, CDR1 is LGHNT and CDR2 is FRNRAP. Trimming cost V 9 bases and J 0 bases, with 14 bases left between them. CDR3 residues: CASRPGDLNTEAFF. In nucleotides, the CDR3 is TGTGCTAGCAGACCGGGGGACCTGAACACTGAAGCTTTCTTT.

This clone was counted only a few times. The chain uses TRBV2 and TRBJ1-1; weak D call: TRBD1 (5 bases). Germline values: CDR1 SNHLY, CDR2 FYNNEI. The CDR3 is 13 amino acids. Trimming shortened V by 6 bases and J by 2 bases, and 10 bases separated the two germline ends. The CDR3 DNA is TGTGCCAGCAGGGGGGATCATAACACTGAAGCTTTCTTT. It encodes CASRGDHNTEAFF. Supplemented by reference TRBV2 and TRBJ1-1, the full variable domain reads EPEVTQTPSHQVTQMGQEVILRCVPISNHLYFYWYRQILGQKVEFLVSFYNNEISEKSEIFDDQFSVERPDGSNFTLKIRSTKLEDSAMYFCASRGDHNTEAFFGQGTRLTVV.

Only a few counts were recorded for this clone. This chain links TRBV6-8 with TRBJ1-1; D is undetermined. V gave up 2 bases and J gave up 3 bases, with 10 bases separating them. The CDR3 is 14 amino acids. Looked up from germline, CDR1 is MNHGY and CDR2 is SAAAGT. The CDR3 spells CASSYAGRYTEAFF. The CDR3 DNA sequence: TGTGCCAGCAGTTACGCAGGACGGTACACTGAAGCTTTCTTT.

This clone was seen a handful of times. The chain combines TRBV5-8 with TRBJ1-5, with a possible D match to TRBD1 (5 bases). The CDR3 is made up of 16 amino acids. V was pared by 3 bases and J by 6 bases, with 19 bases between. The germline V gene has CDR1 SGHTS and CDR2 YDEGEE. CDR3 sequence reads: CASSYTGTASSQPQHF. In nucleotides, the CDR3 is TGTGCCAGCAGCTATACCGGGACGGCCTCTAGTCAGCCCCAGCATTTT.

The genes are TRBV19 and TRBJ2-3; a possible D gene is TRBD2 (6 bases). Germline lookup yields CDR1 LNHDA and CDR2 SQIVND (reference sequence). The CDR3 is made up of 14 amino acids. Trimming took 9 bases from V and 2 from J, leaving 15 bases between them. The CDR3 reads CASTSGGFTDTQYF. The CDR3 bases are TGTGCCAGCACTAGTGGGGGGTTCACAGATACGCAGTATTTT.

The table lists this clone with a few counts. Here the CDR3 reads CASSFGQGPAYEQYF. The CDR3 bases are TGTGCCAGTAGTTTTGGACAGGGGCCCGCCTACGAGCAGTACTTC. V is TRBV19 and J is TRBJ2-7; 9 nucleotides line up with TRBD1. This CDR3 is 15 amino acids long. Germline loops: CDR1 LNHDA, CDR2 SQIVND (reference sequence). V trimming: 5 bases; J trimming: 2 bases; junction bases outside the gene matches: 7. The whole variable domain, filled in from reference TRBV19 and TRBJ2-7, reads DGGITQSPKYLFRKEGQNVTLSCEQNLNHDAMYWYRQDPGQGLRLIYYSQIVNDFQKGDIAEGYSVSREKKESFPLTVTSAQKNPTAFYLCASSFGQGPAYEQYFGPGTRLTVT.

The rearrangement joins TRBV6-8 to TRBJ1-6; 8 bases line up with TRBD1. Trimming removed 8 bases from V and 8 bases from J; junction bases left unmatched: 14. The CDR3 length is 16 residues. The germline CDR1 and CDR2 sequences are MNHGY and SAAAGT. CDR3 coding DNA: TGTGCCAGCGCCCGGGACAGGCCTATTATTGATTCACCCCTCCACTTT. Translated: CASARDRPIIDSPLHF.

This clone was counted between two and nine times. The V gene is TRBV25-1, the J gene TRBJ2-5; D is perhaps TRBD2 (6 bases). Per germline, CDR1 MGHDK and CDR2 SYGVNS. Trimming took off 3 bases at V and 0 bases at J, with 8 bases between the two ends. The CDR3 runs to 14 residues. CDR3: CASSERGHQETQYF. The DNA of the CDR3 is TGTGCCAGCAGTGAGCGGGGCCACCAAGAGACCCAGTACTTC.

By its share, this clone is large. DNA for the CDR3: TGTGCCAGCAGTCCGATACCGGGACAGAGTGGATACGAGCAGTACTTC. As protein: CASSPIPGQSGYEQYF. The chain uses TRBV6-8 and TRBJ2-7, with 7 bases that match TRBD1. This CDR3 is built from 16 residues. Germline lookup yields CDR1 MNHGY and CDR2 SAAAGT. Germline trimming cut 5 bases from V and 4 bases from J; bases unmatched to any gene: 14.

This clone was seen more than once but under ten times. The CDR3 loop is CASSTGGETQYF. The CDR3 nucleotides are TGTGCCAGTAGTACAGGAGGGGAGACCCAGTACTTC. The V and J genes are TRBV19 and TRBJ2-5, with D possibly being TRBD2 (6 bases). V was clipped by 4 bases and J by 5 bases, with 8 bases between them. The CDR3 contains 12 residues. Germline V CDR1 and CDR2: LNHDA, SQIVND (reference sequence).

V and J are TRBV10-1 and TRBJ1-5, with D perhaps TRBD1 (6 bases). The ends were cut back, 5 bases at V and 0 bases at J, with 14 bases in the middle. Germline values: CDR1 WNHNN, CDR2 SYGVQD (reference sequence). The CDR3 is 16 residues long. This CDR3 reads CASSPYRDYSNQPQHF. The CDR3 DNA sequence: TGCGCCAGCAGTCCTTACAGGGACTATAGCAATCAGCCCCAGCATTTT.

By sample fraction, this clone is medium-sized (0.01 to 0.1%). V and J are TRBV23-1 and TRBJ1-1; no clear D gene. TRBV23-1 is marked as an open reading frame, function uncertain. The CDR3 length is 15 residues. Trimming took off 6 bases at V and 0 bases at J, with 14 bases between the two ends. CDR3 bases: TGCGCCAGCAGCCAAGACTCGGTGCTGAACACTGAAGCTTTCTTT. Its protein is CASSQDSVLNTEAFF.

This clone qualifies as medium-sized. The rearrangement joins TRBV9 to TRBJ2-7, with 9 positions matching TRBD1. J was trimmed by 2 bases and V by 2 bases; bases with no gene match: 2. Germline V gene sequence: CDR1 SGDLS, CDR2 YYNGEE. The CDR3 covers 14 residues. CDR3 region: CASSVGTGPYEQYF. The CDR3 DNA reads as TGTGCCAGCAGCGTCGGGACAGGGCCCTACGAGCAGTACTTC.

This clone is labeled as large. The V gene is TRBV19, the J gene TRBJ1-1, with 7 bases fitting TRBD1. The ends lost 1 base at V and 4 bases at J; junction bases unmatched: 6. This CDR3 contains 15 residues. In germline, CDR1 is LNHDA, CDR2 SQIVND (reference sequence). The CDR3 sequence: CASSIGITGVTEAFF. The CDR3 DNA is TGTGCCAGTAGTATAGGGATTACAGGGGTCACTGAAGCTTTCTTT.

The rearrangement links TRBV18 to TRBJ1-4; no clear D. V was clipped by 0 bases and J by 0 bases, with 11 bases between them. Germline CDR1 KGHSH, CDR2 LQKENI. The length of the CDR3 is 17 residues. The CDR3 here is CASSPPTQTATNEKLFF. The CDR3 region has the DNA TGTGCCAGCTCACCACCGACCCAGACTGCAACTAATGAAAAACTGTTTTTT. Drawing the rest from reference TRBV18 and TRBJ1-4, the complete variable domain is NAGVMQNPRHLVRRRGQEARLRCSPMKGHSHVYWYRQLPEEGLKFMVYLQKENIIDESGMPKERFSAEFPKEGPSILRIQQVVRGDSAAYFCASSPPTQTATNEKLFFGSGTQLSVL.

The V call is TRBV19, the J call TRBJ1-1; D is unresolved. With 2 bases removed from V and 2 bases from J, the gap between germline ends came to 6 bases. The CDR3 is made up of 13 amino acids. Germline values: CDR1 LNHDA, CDR2 SQIVND (reference sequence). The CDR3 spells CASSISVNTEAFF. The CDR3 DNA is TGTGCCAGTAGTATATCGGTTAACACTGAAGCTTTCTTT.